The clone carrying this T cell receptor beta chain was observed at least ten times. The germline V gene encodes CDR1 LGHNT and CDR2 FRNRAP. The CDR3 sequence is 12 residues long. Trimming removed 5 bases from V and 9 bases from J, with 13 bases in between. TCR beta VDJ combinations and CDR3 sequences were profiled from genomic DNA. MiXCR was run by TCRdb on the reads, yielding one entry per CDR3 protein. The table lists about 160,000 distinct CDR3 sequences, around half of them singletons, with approximately 3% in the top ten. All patients picked for sequencing had shown, by flow cytometry, an expansion of CD8+CD57+ cells. These data originate in a study of CD8+CD57+ T cells in acquired aplastic anemia.

The sample was sorted CD4+, CD8+, or CD8+CD57+ T cells (not recorded which) from PBMCs. The clonotype originates from a human donor with aplastic anemia. The rearrangement joins TRBV12-5 to TRBJ1-1; D perhaps matches TRBD1 (5 bases). CDR3 sequence reads: CASGPRVGKAFF. CDR3 DNA sequence: TGTGCTAGTGGTCCCAGGGTAGGGAAAGCTTTCTTT.